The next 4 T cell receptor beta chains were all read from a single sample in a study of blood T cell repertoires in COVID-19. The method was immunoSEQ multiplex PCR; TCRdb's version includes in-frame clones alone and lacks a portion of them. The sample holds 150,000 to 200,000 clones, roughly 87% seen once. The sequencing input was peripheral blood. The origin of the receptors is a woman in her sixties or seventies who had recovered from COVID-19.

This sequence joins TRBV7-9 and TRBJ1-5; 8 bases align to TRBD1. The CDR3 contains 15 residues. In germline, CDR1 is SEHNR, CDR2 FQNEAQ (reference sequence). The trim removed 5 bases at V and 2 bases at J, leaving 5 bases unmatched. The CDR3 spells CASSKDRVGNQPQHF. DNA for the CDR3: TGTGCCAGCAGCAAGGACAGGGTGGGCAATCAGCCCCAGCATTTT.

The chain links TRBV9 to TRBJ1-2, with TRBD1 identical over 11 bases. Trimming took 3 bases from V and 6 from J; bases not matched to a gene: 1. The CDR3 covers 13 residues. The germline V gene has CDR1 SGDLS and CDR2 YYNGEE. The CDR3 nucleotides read TGTGCCAGCAGCGGGGGACAGGGGGATGGCTACACCTTC. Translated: CASSGGQGDGYTF. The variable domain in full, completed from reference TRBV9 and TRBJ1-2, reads DSGVTQTPKHLITATGQRVTLRCSPRSGDLSVYWYQQSLDQGLQFLIQYYNGEERAKGNILERFSAQQFPDLHSELNLSSLELGDSALYFCASSGGQGDGYTFGSGTRLTVV.

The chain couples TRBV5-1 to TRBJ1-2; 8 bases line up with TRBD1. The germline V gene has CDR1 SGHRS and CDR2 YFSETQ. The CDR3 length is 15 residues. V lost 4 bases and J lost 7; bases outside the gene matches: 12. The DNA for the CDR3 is TGCGCCAGCAGCCCCCCAGGGGGGACAGGTCGTGGCTACACCTTC. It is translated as CASSPPGGTGRGYTF.

CDR3 in amino acids: CASSFAQDTDTQYF. In DNA, the CDR3 is TGCGCCAGCAGCTTTGCACAGGACACAGATACGCAGTATTTT. The rearrangement links TRBV5-1 to TRBJ2-3; a possible D gene is TRBD1 (5 bases). The CDR3 totals 14 residues. Trimming removed 2 bases from V and 2 bases from J, with 9 bases in between. Germline V lookup: CDR1 SGHRS, CDR2 YFSETQ.